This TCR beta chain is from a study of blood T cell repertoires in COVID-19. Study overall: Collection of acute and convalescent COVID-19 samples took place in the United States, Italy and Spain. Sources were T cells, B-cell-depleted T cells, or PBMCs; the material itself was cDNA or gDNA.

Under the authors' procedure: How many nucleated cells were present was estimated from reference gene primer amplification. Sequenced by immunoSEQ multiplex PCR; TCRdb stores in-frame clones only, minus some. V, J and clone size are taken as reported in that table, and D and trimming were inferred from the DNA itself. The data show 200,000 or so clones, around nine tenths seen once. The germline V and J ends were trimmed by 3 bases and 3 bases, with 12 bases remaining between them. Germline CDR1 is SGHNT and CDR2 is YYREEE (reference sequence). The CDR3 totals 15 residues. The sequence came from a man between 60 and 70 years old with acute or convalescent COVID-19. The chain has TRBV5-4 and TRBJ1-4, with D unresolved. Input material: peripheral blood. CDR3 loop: CASSSSPTPNEKLFF. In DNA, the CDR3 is TGTGCCAGCAGCTCCTCCCCGACTCCTAATGAAAAACTGTTTTTT.